This T cell receptor beta chain came from a study of T cells in women clearing cervical HPV infection. Assay used: immunoSEQ multiplex PCR; TCRdb lists only in-frame clones, some missing. The table for this sample gives tens of thousands of clones. What was sequenced was blood buffy coat. The sequence derives from a woman aged 18 to 75 with a cervical HPV16 infection that either progressed to CIN3+ or cleared (not recorded which).

CDR3 DNA (partial): TGTGCCTGGAGTGGCAACGGGGGTGAGACC. This codes for CAWSGNGGET. The complete CDR3 reads CAWSGNGGETQYF. The rearrangement uses TRBV30 and TRBJ2-5; the D gene is possibly TRBD2 (6 bases). Coverage ceases 3 residues before the CDR3 finishes, and the germline J gene fills in the end. Germline V gene sequence: CDR1 GTSNPN, CDR2 SVGIG (reference sequence). With 1 base removed from V and 5 bases from J, the gap between germline ends came to 11 bases. This CDR3 contains 13 residues.